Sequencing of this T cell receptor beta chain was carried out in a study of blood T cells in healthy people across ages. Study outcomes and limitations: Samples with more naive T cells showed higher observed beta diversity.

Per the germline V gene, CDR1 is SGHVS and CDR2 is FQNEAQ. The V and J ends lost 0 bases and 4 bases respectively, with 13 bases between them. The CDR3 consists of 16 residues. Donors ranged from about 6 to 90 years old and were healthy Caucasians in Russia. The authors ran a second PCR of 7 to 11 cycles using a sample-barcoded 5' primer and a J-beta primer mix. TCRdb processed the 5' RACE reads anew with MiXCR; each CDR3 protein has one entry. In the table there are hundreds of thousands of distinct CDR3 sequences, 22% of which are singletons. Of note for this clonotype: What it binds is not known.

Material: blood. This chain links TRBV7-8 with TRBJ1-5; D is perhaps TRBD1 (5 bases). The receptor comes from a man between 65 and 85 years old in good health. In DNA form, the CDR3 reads TGTGCCAGCAGCTTAGCAGTTTCAGGGCTGAATCAGCCCCAGCATTTT. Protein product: CASSLAVSGLNQPQHF. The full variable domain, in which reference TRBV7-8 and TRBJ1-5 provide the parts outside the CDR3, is GAGVSQSPRYKVAKRGQDVALRCDPISGHVSLFWYQQALGQGPEFLTYFQNEAQLDKSGLPSDRFFAERPEGSVSTLKIQRTQQEDSAVYLCASSLAVSGLNQPQHFGDGTRLSIL.